This is a list of T cell receptor beta chains from one sample in a study of blood T cell repertoires in COVID-19. Using immunoSEQ multiplex PCR, the repertoire was profiled, and TCRdb retains in-frame clones only, with some absent. The profile shows about 110,000 clones, 88% of them singletons. The material sequenced was peripheral blood. The origin of the receptors is a human donor in a cohort sampled during active COVID-19. The conserved cysteine and the conserved F or W are not part of the CDR3 here. Only part of the rows carry a size: once, few, many, or a class if the clone is expanded.

abundance | j_gene | v_gene | len | CDR3aa
- | TRBJ1-1 | TRBV7-3 | 13 | ASSCLRESLTEAF
- | TRBJ1-4 | TRBV7-9 | 13 | ASSLSLSLNEKLF
- | TRBJ2-1 | TRBV5-1 | 12 | ASSSSYGRNEQF
- | TRBJ2-7 | TRBV13 | 13 | ASSPSGTGRYEQY
- | TRBJ2-4 | TRBV25-1 | 11 | ASARGAVDIQY
- | TRBJ2-7 | TRBV9 | 15 | ASSEPSGLAGGGEQY
- | TRBJ2-5 | TRBV19 | 12 | ASSDPGGRETQY
- | TRBJ1-5 | TRBV30 | 12 | AWSGGQGGQPQH
- | TRBJ1-4 | TRBV4-1 | 14 | ASSHRRDSTNEKLF
few | TRBJ2-1 | TRBV6-5 | 12 | ASTPMGLHNEQF
- | TRBJ2-7 | TRBV7-2 | 13 | ASSPAGGLTYEQY
- | TRBJ2-7 | TRBV27 | 13 | ASSLSRGSSYEQY
- | TRBJ1-1 | TRBV18 | 12 | ASSPGRANTEAF
- | TRBJ2-2 | TRBV5-6 | 15 | ASSLTSGTGNTGELF
- | TRBJ1-5 | TRBV18 | 12 | ASSPNRYDQPQH
- | TRBJ2-7 | TRBV9 | 12 | ASSVQDSPYEQY
- | TRBJ2-1 | TRBV6-5 | 11 | ASSYRLYNEQF
few | TRBJ1-2 | TRBV19 | 9 | ASSVGQNYT
- | TRBJ1-4 | TRBV10-3 | 16 | AISPTGGDGTTNEKLF
- | TRBJ1-1 | TRBV9 | 12 | ASSPRTGSTEAF
- | TRBJ2-1 | TRBV9 | 13 | ASSLVAGSYNEQF
- | TRBJ1-2 | TRBV18 | 12 | ASSTQGSIYGYT
- | TRBJ1-1 | TRBV18 | 12 | ASSQGSTDTEAF
- | TRBJ1-6 | TRBV5-4 | 16 | ASSFVPMRGAYNSPLH
- | TRBJ2-2 | TRBV27 | 13 | ASRGLAGVSGELF